This T cell receptor (beta chain) was sequenced in a study of response to subunit inactivated influenza vaccine. The CDR3 is 15 residues long. The trim removed 6 bases at V and 10 bases at J, leaving 14 bases unmatched. Germline V gene data show CDR1 as MNHNS and CDR2 as SASEGT. Comments on this clonotype: The antigen is unknown.

The study, taken as a whole, reports: Each seasonal flu vaccination may recruit only limited new T cells, authors suggested.

TCRdb re-called the RT-PCR reads with MiXCR, one entry per CDR3 protein. The data hold roughly 650,000 distinct CDR3 sequences, with more than 15% observed a single time. The clonotype was recovered from a man between 45 and 60 years old who received an inactivated influenza vaccine. Sample: PBMCs from blood, taken roughly 12 days after vaccination. The chain recombines TRBV6-1 with TRBJ2-1; 8 nucleotides line up with TRBD2. The CDR3 DNA reads as TGTGCCAGCAGAGGTTTCCCGGGGGGGGCTGAGGAGCAGTTCTTC. Translation: CASRGFPGGAEEQFF.